The 12 T cell receptor beta chains below were found in one sample sequenced in a study of T-cell reconstitution after alpha-beta-depleted transplantation in children. Preparation of the TCRbeta library involved a method that used unique molecular identifiers. MiXCR, run by TCRdb on the PCR reads, gives a single entry per CDR3 protein. Here the sample spans about 610,000 distinct CDR3 sequences, roughly a quarter being singletons. This specimen was PBMCs, taken before TCRalphabeta/CD19-depleted stem cell transplant. Every receptor here comes from a boy under two years old with Wiskott-Aldrich syndrome, due to receive a stem cell transplant.

The V gene is TRBV12-3 or TRBV12-4, the J gene TRBJ1-5, with 8 positions matching TRBD1. The CDR3 sequence is 13 residues long. Losses at the gene ends were 5 bases for V and 6 bases for J; bases not matched to a gene: 3. CDR3 DNA sequence: TGTGCCAGCAGTCCCAGGGGGCCTCAGCCCCAGCATTTT. It encodes CASSPRGPQPQHF.

The genes are TRBV20-1 and TRBJ2-1; D not resolved. The CDR3 sequence is 12 residues long. From germline, CDR1 is DFQATT and CDR2 SNEGSKA (reference sequence). V was shortened by 5 bases and J by 5 bases, with 10 bases between the two germline ends. CDR3 nucleotide sequence: TGCAGTGCTTATATAATCGACAATGAGCAGTTCTTC. As protein: CSAYIIDNEQFF.

The table lists this clonotype with a few counts. At one boundary the junction diverges from the germline segment, which might be a read error. The DNA for the CDR3 is TGTGCCAGTGGACTAGCCAACTTT. It specifies CASGLANF. The chain employs TRBV19 and TRBJ2-3, with TRBD2 matching 8 bases. This CDR3 spans 8 amino acids. CDR1 is LNHDA and CDR2 is SQIVND in the germline V gene (reference sequence).

About this clonotype: Sequence at one end of the junction differs from germline and may be a read error. The CDR3 loop is CATSRVDTYEQCF. The CDR3 DNA follows: TGTGCCACCAGCAGGGTTGATACCTACGAGCAGTGCTTC. The rearrangement links TRBV15 to TRBJ2-7, with D unresolved. Germline values: CDR1 LNHNV, CDR2 YYDKDF (reference sequence). CDR3 length: 13 amino acids.

Regarding this clonotype: The junction does not match germline at one end; this may be a read error. The chain has TRBV6-1 and TRBJ2-1, with D maybe TRBD2 (5 bases). This CDR3 contains 14 residues. Germline CDR1 is MNHNS and CDR2 is SASEGT. The CDR3 sequence is CASRKPGIYNQQFF. Written as DNA, the CDR3 is TGTGCCAGCAGAAAACCGGGAATTTACAATCAGCAGTTCTTC.

This clonotype was counted only a few times. This rearrangement joins TRBV12-3 or TRBV12-4 to TRBJ2-1; D is perhaps TRBD2 (6 bases). V shed 7 bases and J shed 4 bases, with 14 bases lying between them. CDR3 size: 14 residues. The DNA for the CDR3 is TGTGCCAGCATGGCCAGCGGGCTATACAATGAGCAGTTCTTC. It codes for CASMASGLYNEQFF.

The V gene is TRBV20-1, the J gene TRBJ2-5; D is possibly TRBD1 (6 bases). Germline CDR1 DFQATT, CDR2 SNEGSKA (reference sequence). The CDR3 sequence is 13 residues long. Trimming took off 3 bases at V and 4 bases at J, with 12 bases between the two ends. In DNA, the CDR3 is TGCAGTGCTAGGCCGGGACACGTAGAGACCCAGTACTTC. Translated, it gives CSARPGHVETQYF.

This clonotype appeared a few times. The rearrangement uses TRBV4-1 and TRBJ2-2; 8 bases are shared with TRBD2. This CDR3 has 16 residues. Germline-derived CDR1 and CDR2 are MGHRA and YSYEKL. The J segment lost 1 base and the V segment lost 1 base, leaving 2 bases of the junction unmatched. In nucleotides, the CDR3 is TGCGCCAGCAGCCAAGGACTAGCGCGGAACACCGGGGAGCTGTTTTTT. Encoded protein: CASSQGLARNTGELFF.

The rearrangement links TRBV5-1 to TRBJ1-3; TRBD1 might be the D (5 bases). CDR3 length: 14 amino acids. CDR1 is SGHRS and CDR2 is YFSETQ in the germline V gene. V was cut by 4 bases and J by 8 bases, with 16 bases left in between. As DNA, the CDR3 is TGCGCCAGCAGCCTCGGGACTTTAGTTGACACCATATATTTT. Protein sequence: CASSLGTLVDTIYF.

This clonotype was seen many times. This chain joins TRBV5-1 and TRBJ1-3; possibly TRBD1 for D (5 bases). This CDR3 contains 14 residues. V lost 0 bases to trimming and J lost 4 bases, with 8 bases between them. The germline CDR1 and CDR2 sequences are SGHRS and YFSETQ. The chain's CDR3 is CASSLDGAGNTIYF. CDR3 nucleotide sequence: TGCGCCAGCAGCTTGGATGGGGCGGGAAACACCATATATTTT.

This clonotype was observed a handful of times. V and J are TRBV12-3 or TRBV12-4 and TRBJ2-1; D is perhaps TRBD2 (5 bases). The CDR3 is 15 residues long. V gave up 3 bases and J gave up 5 bases, with 14 bases separating them. The DNA of the CDR3 is TGTGCCAGCAGTTTGGACGGGAAAATCCACAATGAGCAGTTCTTC. Translated, it gives CASSLDGKIHNEQFF.

This clonotype was seen at least ten times. V and J are TRBV12-3 or TRBV12-4 and TRBJ1-1, with unresolved D. The CDR3 length is 10 residues. The ends were cut back, 2 bases at V and 10 bases at J, with 5 bases in the middle. The CDR3 DNA reads as TGTGCCAGCAGTTTATCAGGAGCTTTCTTT. It codes for CASSLSGAFF.